This T cell receptor beta chain was sequenced in a study of spatial heterogeneity in lung cancer. Across the whole study: Tumor-region counts of TCR transcripts tracked strongly with a T cell module score from matched bulk RNA-seq. Points from the study as a whole: One measure, the expanded intratumoral alpha and beta TCR count, tracked tumor mutation counts.

The time point here: sample taken at primary tumor resection. The library protocol tagged each TCR cDNA with a unique molecular identifier. TCRdb reanalysed the 5' RACE reads using MiXCR and keeps one entry per CDR3 protein. The sample yields about 9,900 distinct CDR3 sequences, 5.5% to 7.5% seen once. Many counts were recorded for this clonotype. Its antigen is unidentified. This specimen consisted of lung tumor tissue, obtained at surgery. The sequence was obtained from a female donor with early-stage non-small cell lung cancer.

The CDR3 protein is CSAPNWGYEETQYF. In DNA, the CDR3 is TGCAGTGCCCCGAATTGGGGGTATGAAGAGACCCAGTACTTC. J is TRBJ2-5 and V is TRBV20-1, with D possibly being TRBD1 or TRBD2 (5 bases each). The CDR3 totals 14 residues. In germline, CDR1 is DFQATT, CDR2 SNEGSKA (reference sequence). V was clipped by 6 bases and J by 3 bases, with 17 bases between them.